This T cell receptor (beta chain) was sequenced in a study of cytomegalovirus exposure and HLA in healthy donors. Background on the study: Prior work identified under 130 million unique TCR beta sequences in some 180 million T cells. Study-level results: An assumption of roughly uniform sequencing depth across donors underlay the presence/absence analyses. Rare sequences made up most TCRs, while some public TCRs were found in many donors.

The PCR was carried out with 60 Vbeta primers and 13 Jbeta primers. Clones were sequenced by immunoSEQ multiplex PCR, and TCRdb holds only the in-frame ones, with some missing. The data contain around 100,000 clones, around 75% of them singletons. CDR1 and CDR2 (germline): SGHRS, YFSETQ. Trimming took off 0 bases at V and 5 bases at J, with 6 bases between the two ends. The CDR3 length is 12 residues. Notes on this clone: The antigen is unknown.

V gene TRBV5-1 combines with J gene TRBJ2-7; D not certain. The sample consisted of PBMCs. The TCR sequence derives from a male donor in good health and CMV-seropositive. In DNA, the CDR3 is TGCGCCAGCAGCTTGGCTGGGCACGAGCAGTACTTC. This sequence encodes CASSLAGHEQYF.